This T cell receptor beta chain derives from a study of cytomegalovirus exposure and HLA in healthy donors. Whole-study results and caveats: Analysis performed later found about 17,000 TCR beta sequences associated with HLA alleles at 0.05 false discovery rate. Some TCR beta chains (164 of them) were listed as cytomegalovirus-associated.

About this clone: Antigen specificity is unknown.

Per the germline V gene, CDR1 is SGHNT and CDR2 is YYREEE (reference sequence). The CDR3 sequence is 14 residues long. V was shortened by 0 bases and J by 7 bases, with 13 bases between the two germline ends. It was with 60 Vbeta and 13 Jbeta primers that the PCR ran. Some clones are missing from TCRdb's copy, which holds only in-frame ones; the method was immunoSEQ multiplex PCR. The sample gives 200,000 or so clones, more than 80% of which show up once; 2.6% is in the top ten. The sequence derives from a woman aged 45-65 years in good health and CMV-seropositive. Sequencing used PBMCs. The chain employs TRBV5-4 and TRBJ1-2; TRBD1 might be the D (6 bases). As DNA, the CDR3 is TGTGCCAGCAGCTTGGAGCAGGGGACCGGTGGCTACACCTTC. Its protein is CASSLEQGTGGYTF.